This entry describes one TCR beta chain. Its antigen is not identified. The sample originates from a study of somatic mutations in cytotoxic T cells in rheumatoid arthritis. This CDR3 spans 15 amino acids. The V end lost 5 bases, the J end lost 4 bases, and 15 bases lay between the germline ends. Germline CDR1 SGHAT, CDR2 FQNNGV. Notes on the study in general: The top CD8+ clone topped 20% of CD8+ cells in about an eighth of the roughly 65 patients.

Generated by immunoSEQ multiplex PCR, the TCRdb table keeps only in-frame clones and is missing some. This sample has 14,000 or so clones; 65% to 80% occur once, and the top ten carry less than 9.5%. The sample consisted of CD8+ T cells sorted from blood. The chain is built from TRBV11-2 and TRBJ2-1; D perhaps matches TRBD2 (6 bases). The receptor was isolated from an adult with rheumatoid arthritis. The CDR3 DNA reads as TGTGCCAGCAGCCGGTCTATGGGACTTTACAATGAGCAGTTCTTC. It specifies CASSRSMGLYNEQFF.